This T cell receptor beta chain is from a study of blood T cell repertoires in COVID-19. About the study: The samples span acute and convalescent COVID-19 from the United States, Italy and Spain. Nucleic acid was either cDNA or gDNA, and it came from T cells, B-cell-depleted T cells, or PBMCs.

In the original workflow: Quantification of nucleated cells was approximated via reference gene primer amplification. Using immunoSEQ multiplex PCR, the repertoire was profiled, and TCRdb retains in-frame clones only, with some absent. Clonal size and the V and J genes are those of that table, whereas D and trimming came from the DNA. The sample shows a few hundred thousand clones, roughly 90% of them seen only once. This clonotype originated in a man aged 18 to 29 who had recovered from COVID-19. The material sequenced was peripheral blood.

This chain's CDR3 is CASSTVRGSGGYTF. CDR3 bases: TGTGCCAGCAGTACGGTCAGGGGCTCGGGAGGCTACACCTTC. The chain recombines TRBV6-5 with TRBJ1-2, with D tentatively TRBD1 (6 bases). V gave up 5 bases and J gave up 8 bases, with 18 bases separating them. CDR1 is MNHEY and CDR2 is SVGAGI in the germline V gene. This CDR3 contains 14 residues.